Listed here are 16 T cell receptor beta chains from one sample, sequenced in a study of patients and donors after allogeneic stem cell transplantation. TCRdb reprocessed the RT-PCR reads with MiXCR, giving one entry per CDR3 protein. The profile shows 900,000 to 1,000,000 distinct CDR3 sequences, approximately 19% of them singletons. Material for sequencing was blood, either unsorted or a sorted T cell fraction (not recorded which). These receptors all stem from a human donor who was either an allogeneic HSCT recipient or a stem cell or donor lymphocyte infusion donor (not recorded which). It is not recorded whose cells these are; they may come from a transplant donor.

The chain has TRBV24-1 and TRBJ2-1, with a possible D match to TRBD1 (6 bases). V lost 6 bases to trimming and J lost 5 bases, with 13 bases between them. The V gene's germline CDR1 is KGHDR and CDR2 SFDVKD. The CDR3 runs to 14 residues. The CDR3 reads CATSPGQPNNEQFF. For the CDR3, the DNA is TGTGCCACCAGTCCGGGACAACCTAACAATGAGCAGTTCTTC.

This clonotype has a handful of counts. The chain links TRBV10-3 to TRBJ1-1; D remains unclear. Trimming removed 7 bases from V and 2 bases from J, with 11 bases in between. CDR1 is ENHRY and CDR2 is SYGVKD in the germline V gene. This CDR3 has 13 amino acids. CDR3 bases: TGTGCCATCACTACCCAGCTTAACACTGAAGCTTTCTTT. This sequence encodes CAITTQLNTEAFF.

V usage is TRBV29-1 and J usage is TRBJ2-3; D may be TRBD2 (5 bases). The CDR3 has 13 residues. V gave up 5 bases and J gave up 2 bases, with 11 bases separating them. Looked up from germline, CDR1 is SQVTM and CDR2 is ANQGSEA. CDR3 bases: TGCAGCGTTTGGCGGGCTCTCACAGATACGCAGTATTTT. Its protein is CSVWRALTDTQYF.

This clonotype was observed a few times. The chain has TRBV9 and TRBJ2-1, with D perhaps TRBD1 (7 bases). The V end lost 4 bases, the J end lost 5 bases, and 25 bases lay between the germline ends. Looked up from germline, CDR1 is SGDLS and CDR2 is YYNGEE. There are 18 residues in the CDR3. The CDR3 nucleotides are TGTGCCAGCAGCCTAGGAGGGGGCGTAGGTCAGAAAGACAATGAGCAGTTCTTC. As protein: CASSLGGGVGQKDNEQFF.

The CDR3 DNA reads TGTGCCAGCAGCGCGGGAAACAGTAGAAGCACAGATACGCAGTATTTT. The encoded protein is CASSAGNSRSTDTQYF. This chain uses TRBV9 with TRBJ2-3, with a possible D match to TRBD2 (5 bases). This CDR3 region has 16 residues. V was cut by 3 bases and J by 0 bases, with 14 bases left in between. Germline CDR1 SGDLS, CDR2 YYNGEE.

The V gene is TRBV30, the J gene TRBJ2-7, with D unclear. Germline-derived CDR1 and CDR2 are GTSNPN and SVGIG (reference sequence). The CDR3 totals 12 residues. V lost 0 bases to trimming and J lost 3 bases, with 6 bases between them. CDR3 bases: TGTGCCTGGAGTGTACGTCGCTACGAGCAGTACTTC. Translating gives CAWSVRRYEQYF.

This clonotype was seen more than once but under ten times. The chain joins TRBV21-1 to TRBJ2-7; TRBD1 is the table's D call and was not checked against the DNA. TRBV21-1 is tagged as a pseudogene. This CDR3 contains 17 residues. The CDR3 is CASSPQGEGGSSYEQYF. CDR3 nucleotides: TGTGCCAGCAGCCCCCAAGGCGAGGGGGGAAGCTCCTACGAGCAGTACTTC.

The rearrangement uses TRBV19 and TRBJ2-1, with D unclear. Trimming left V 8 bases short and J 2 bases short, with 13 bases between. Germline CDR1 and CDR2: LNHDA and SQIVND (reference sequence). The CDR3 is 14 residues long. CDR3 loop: CASSTDPAYNEQFF. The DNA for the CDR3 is TGTGCCAGTTCGACGGACCCAGCCTACAATGAGCAGTTCTTC.

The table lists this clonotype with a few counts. The CDR3, as DNA: TGTGCCAGCAGTGAAGCGCTTCCAGCGGGAGGGGTTTACGAGCAGTACTTC. Translation: CASSEALPAGGVYEQYF. J is TRBJ2-7 and V is TRBV2; 10 nucleotides align to TRBD2. CDR1 is SNHLY and CDR2 is FYNNEI in the germline V gene. V trimming: 0 bases; J trimming: 4 bases; junction bases outside the gene matches: 9. This CDR3 spans 17 amino acids.

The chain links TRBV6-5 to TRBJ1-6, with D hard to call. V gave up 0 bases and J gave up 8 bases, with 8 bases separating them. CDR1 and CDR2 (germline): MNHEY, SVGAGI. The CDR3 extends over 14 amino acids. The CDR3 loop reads CASSYSIPDSPLHF. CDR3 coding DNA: TGTGCCAGCAGTTACTCGATCCCTGATTCACCCCTCCACTTT.

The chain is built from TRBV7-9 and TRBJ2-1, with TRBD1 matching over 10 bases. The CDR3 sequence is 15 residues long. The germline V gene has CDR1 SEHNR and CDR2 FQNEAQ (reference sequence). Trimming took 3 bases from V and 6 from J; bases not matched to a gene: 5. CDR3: CASSFDRGRSNEQFF. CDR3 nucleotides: TGTGCCAGCAGCTTCGACAGGGGGCGCAGCAATGAGCAGTTCTTC.

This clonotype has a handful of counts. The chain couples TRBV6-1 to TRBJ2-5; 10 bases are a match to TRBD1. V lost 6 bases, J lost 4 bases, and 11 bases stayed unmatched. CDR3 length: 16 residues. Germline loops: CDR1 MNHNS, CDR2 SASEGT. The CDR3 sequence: CASSQTGTGEGETQYF. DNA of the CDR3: TGTGCCAGCAGCCAGACCGGGACAGGGGAAGGAGAGACCCAGTACTTC.

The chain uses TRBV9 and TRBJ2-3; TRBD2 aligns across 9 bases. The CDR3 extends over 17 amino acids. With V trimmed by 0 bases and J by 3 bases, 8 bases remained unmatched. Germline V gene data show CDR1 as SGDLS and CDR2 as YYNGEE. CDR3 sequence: CASSVAVGGGATDTQYF. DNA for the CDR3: TGTGCCAGCAGCGTAGCAGTTGGCGGGGGGGCGACAGATACGCAGTATTTT.

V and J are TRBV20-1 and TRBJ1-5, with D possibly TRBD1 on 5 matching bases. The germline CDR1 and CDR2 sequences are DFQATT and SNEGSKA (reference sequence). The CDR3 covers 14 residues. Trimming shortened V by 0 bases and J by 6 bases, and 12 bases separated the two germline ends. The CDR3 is CSARDLQGVQPQHF. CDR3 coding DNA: TGCAGTGCTAGAGATTTGCAGGGCGTTCAGCCCCAGCATTTT.

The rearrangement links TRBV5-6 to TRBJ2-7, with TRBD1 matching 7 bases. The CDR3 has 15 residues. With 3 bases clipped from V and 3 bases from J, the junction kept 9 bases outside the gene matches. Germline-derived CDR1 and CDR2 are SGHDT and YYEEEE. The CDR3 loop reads CASSSRQGAFYEQYF. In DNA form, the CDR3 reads TGTGCCAGCAGCTCCCGACAGGGAGCATTCTACGAGCAGTACTTC.

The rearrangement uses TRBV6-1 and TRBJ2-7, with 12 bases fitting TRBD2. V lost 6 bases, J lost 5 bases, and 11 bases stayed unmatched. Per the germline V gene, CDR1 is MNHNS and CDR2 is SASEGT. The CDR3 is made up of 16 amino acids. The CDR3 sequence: CASRGPGLAGLNEQYF. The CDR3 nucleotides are TGTGCCAGCAGGGGACCGGGACTAGCGGGTCTCAACGAGCAGTACTTC.